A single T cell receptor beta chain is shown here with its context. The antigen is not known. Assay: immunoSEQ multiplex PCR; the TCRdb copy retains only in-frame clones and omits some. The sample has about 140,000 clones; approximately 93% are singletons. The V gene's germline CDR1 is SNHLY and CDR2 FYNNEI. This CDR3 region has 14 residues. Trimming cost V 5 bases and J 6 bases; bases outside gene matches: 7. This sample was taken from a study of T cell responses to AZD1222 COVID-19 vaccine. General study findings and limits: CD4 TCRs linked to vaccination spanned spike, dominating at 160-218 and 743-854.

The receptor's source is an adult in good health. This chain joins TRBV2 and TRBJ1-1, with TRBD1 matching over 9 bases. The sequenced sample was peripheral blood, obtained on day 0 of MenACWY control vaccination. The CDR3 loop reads CASSKGTGYAEAFF. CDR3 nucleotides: TGTGCCAGCAGTAAGGGGACAGGGTACGCTGAAGCTTTCTTT.